This TCR beta chain was obtained from a study of PD-L1 blockade in urothelial cancer. Study-wide context: Of prior chemotherapy regimens, patients had received between 0 and 3. Median T cell yield per blood sample was more than 130,000 cells. Analysis of blood occurred 3 weeks (second dose) and 6 weeks after treatment start.

Spiked synthetic TCR analogs estimated absolute template abundance per PCR. Some clones are missing from TCRdb's copy, which holds only in-frame ones; the method was immunoSEQ multiplex PCR. The sample has around 30,000 clones, over 75% seen once. Trimming removed 4 bases at V and 1 base at J, with 12 bases between. The CDR3 is 14 amino acids. Germline V lookup: CDR1 SGHRS, CDR2 YFSETQ. The rearrangement uses TRBV5-1 and TRBJ2-7; tentatively, D is TRBD1 (5 bases). This TCR was sampled from a man over 45 with urothelial cancer. The sequencing here drew on PBMCs, taken around atezolizumab (anti-PD-L1) treatment. The CDR3 nucleotides read TGCGCCAGCAGCCCGACAGCCGAGTCCTACGAGCAGTACGTC. This translates into CASSPTAESYEQYV.